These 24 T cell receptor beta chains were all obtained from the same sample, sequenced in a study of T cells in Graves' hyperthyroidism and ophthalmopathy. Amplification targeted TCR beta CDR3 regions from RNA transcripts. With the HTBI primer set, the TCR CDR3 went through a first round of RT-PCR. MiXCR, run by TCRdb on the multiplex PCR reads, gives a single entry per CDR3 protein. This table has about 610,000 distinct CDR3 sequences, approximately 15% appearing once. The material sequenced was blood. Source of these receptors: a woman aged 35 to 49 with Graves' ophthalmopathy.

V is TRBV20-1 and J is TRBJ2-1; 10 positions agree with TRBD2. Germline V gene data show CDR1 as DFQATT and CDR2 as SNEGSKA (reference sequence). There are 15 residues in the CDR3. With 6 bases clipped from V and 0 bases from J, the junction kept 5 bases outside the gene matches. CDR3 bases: TGCAGTGCGGCTAGCGGGAGAGGCTCCTACAATGAGCAGTTCTTC. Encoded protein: CSAASGRGSYNEQFF.

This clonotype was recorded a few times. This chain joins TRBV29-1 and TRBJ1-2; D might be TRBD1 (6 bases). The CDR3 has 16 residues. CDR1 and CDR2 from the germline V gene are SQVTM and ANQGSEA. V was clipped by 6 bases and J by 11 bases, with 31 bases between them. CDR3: CSVRGCRDKDPLCYTF. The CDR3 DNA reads TGCAGCGTAAGGGGTTGCAGGGACAAAGATCCGTTGTGTTACACCTTC.

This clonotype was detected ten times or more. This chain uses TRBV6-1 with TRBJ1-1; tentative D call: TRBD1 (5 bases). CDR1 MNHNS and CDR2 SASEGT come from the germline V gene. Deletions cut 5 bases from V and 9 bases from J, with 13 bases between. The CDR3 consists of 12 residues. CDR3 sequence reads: CASSTTAGQAFF. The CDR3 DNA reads TGTGCCAGCAGTACCACGGCAGGGCAAGCTTTCTTT.

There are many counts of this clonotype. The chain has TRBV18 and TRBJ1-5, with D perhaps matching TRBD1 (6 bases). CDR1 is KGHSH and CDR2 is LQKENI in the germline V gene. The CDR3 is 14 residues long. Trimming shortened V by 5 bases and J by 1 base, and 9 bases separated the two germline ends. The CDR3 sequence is CASSNTGSNQPQHF. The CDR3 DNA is TGTGCCAGCTCAAACACAGGGAGCAATCAGCCCCAGCATTTT.

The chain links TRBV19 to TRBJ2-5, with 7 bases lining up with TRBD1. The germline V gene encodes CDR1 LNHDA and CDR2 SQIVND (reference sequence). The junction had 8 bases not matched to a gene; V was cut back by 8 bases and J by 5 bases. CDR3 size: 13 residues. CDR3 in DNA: TGTGCCAGTCGCACAAACAGGGGCGAGACCCAGTACTTC. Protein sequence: CASRTNRGETQYF.

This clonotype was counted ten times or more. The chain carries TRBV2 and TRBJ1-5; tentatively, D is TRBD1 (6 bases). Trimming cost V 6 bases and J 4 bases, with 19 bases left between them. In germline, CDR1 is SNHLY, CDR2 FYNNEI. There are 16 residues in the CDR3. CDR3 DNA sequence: TGTGCCAGCAGGCCCTCGGGGGCTTTGGGGAATCAGCCCCAGCATTTT. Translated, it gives CASRPSGALGNQPQHF. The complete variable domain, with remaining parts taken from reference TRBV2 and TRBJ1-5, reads EPEVTQTPSHQVTQMGQEVILRCVPISNHLYFYWYRQILGQKVEFLVSFYNNEISEKSEIFDDQFSVERPDGSNFTLKIRSTKLEDSAMYFCASRPSGALGNQPQHFGDGTRLSIL.

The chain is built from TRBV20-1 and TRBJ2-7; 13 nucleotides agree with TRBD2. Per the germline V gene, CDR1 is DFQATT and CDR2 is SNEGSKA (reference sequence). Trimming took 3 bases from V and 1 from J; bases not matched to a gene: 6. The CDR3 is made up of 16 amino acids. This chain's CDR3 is CSARPGLAGVSYEQYF. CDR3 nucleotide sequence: TGCAGTGCTAGGCCCGGACTAGCGGGGGTTTCCTACGAGCAGTACTTC.

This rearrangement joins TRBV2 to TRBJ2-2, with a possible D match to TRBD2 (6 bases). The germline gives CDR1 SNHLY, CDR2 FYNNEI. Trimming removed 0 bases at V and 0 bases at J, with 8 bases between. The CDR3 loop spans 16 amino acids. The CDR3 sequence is CASSEAGGTNTGELFF. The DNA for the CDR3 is TGTGCCAGCAGTGAAGCTGGAGGGACGAACACCGGGGAGCTGTTTTTT.

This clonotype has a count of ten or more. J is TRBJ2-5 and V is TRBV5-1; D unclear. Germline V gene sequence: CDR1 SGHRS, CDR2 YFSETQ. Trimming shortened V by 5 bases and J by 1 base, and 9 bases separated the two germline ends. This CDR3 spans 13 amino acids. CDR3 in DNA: TGCGCCAGCAGACAGACATTCCAAGAGACCCAGTACTTC. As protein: CASRQTFQETQYF.

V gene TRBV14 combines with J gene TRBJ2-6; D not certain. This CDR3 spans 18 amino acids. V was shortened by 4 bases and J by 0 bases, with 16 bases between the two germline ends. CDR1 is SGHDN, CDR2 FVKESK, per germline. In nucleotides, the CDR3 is TGTGCCAGCAGCCCCATTGGAGCAGGAATCTCTGGGGCCAACGTCCTGACTTTC. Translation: CASSPIGAGISGANVLTF.

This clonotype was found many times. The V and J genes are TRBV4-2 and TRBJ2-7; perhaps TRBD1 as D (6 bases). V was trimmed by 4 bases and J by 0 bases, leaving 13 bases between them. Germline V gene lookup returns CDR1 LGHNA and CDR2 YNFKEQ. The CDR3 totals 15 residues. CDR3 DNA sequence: TGTGCCAGCAGCCTAGACAGGACCAACTCCTACGAGCAGTACTTC. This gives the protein CASSLDRTNSYEQYF.

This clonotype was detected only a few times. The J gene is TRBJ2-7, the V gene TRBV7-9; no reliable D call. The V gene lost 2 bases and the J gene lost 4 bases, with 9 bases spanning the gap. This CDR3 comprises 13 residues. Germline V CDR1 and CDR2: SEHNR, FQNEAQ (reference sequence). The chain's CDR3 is CASSLFPAYEQYF. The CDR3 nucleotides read TGTGCCAGCAGCTTATTCCCGGCGTACGAGCAGTACTTC.

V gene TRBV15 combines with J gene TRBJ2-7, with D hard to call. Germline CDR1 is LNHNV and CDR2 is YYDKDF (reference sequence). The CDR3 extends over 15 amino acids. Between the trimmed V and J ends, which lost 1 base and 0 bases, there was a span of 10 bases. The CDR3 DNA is TGTGCCACCAGCAGAGGGGCGGCGAGCTCCTACGAGCAGTACTTC. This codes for CATSRGAASSYEQYF.

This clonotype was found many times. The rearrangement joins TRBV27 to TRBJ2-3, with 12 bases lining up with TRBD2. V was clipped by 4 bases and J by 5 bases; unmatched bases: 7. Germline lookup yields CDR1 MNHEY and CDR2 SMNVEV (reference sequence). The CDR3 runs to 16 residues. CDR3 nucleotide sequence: TGTGCCAGCAGTTCACTAGCGGGGGGCCAGAGAGATACGCAGTATTTT. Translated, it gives CASSSLAGGQRDTQYF.

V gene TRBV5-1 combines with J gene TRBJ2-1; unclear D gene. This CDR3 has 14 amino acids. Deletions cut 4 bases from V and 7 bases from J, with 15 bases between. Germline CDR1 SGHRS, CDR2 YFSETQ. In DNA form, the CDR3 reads TGCGCCAGCAGCGCCCGGACCCCTCTGAATGAGCAGTTCTTC. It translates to CASSARTPLNEQFF.

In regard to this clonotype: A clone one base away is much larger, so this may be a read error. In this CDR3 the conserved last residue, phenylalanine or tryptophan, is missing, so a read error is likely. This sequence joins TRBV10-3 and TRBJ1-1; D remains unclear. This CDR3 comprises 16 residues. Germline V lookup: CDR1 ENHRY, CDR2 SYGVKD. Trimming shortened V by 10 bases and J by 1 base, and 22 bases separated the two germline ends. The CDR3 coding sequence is TGTGCCACTTCCACCCGGCAGGCTGGTTCGAACACTGAAGCTTTCCTT. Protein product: CATSTRQAGSNTEAFL.

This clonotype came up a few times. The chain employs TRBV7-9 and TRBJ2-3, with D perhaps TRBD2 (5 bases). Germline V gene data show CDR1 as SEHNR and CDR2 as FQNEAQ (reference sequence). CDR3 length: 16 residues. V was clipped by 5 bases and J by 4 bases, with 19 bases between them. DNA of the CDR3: TGTGCCAGCAGCGTACTAGGTTTGGCGATCGCAGATACGCAGTATTTT. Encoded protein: CASSVLGLAIADTQYF. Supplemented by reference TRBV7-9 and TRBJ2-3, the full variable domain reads DTGVSQNPRHKITKRGQNVTFRCDPISEHNRLYWYRQTLGQGPEFLTYFQNEAQLEKSRLLSDRFSAERPKGSFSTLEIQRTEQGDSAMYLCASSVLGLAIADTQYFGPGTRLTVL.

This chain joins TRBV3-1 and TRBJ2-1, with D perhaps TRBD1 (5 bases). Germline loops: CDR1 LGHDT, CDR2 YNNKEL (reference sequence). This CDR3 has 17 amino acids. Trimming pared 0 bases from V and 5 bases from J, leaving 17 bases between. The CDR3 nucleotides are TGTGCCAGCAGCCAAGATCCCAGGCCTGTGGGGCACAATGAGCAGTTCTTC. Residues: CASSQDPRPVGHNEQFF.

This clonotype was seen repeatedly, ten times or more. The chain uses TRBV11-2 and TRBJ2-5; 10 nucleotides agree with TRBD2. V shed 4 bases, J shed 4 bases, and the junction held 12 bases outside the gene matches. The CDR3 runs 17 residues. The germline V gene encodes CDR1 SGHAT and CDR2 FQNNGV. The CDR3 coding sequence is TGTGCCAGCAGCTATCTAGCGGGAGCTACCCACGTAGAGACCCAGTACTTC. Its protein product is CASSYLAGATHVETQYF.

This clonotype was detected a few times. CDR3 amino acids: CASRMTLGRRGGDTEAFF. The CDR3 nucleotides are TGTGCCAGCAGGATGACCTTGGGGCGGCGTGGGGGTGACACTGAAGCTTTCTTT. The chain recombines TRBV27 with TRBJ1-1, with a possible D match to TRBD1 (5 bases). Germline values: CDR1 MNHEY, CDR2 SMNVEV (reference sequence). V lost 6 bases and J 3 bases, leaving 26 bases between the germline ends. The CDR3 spans 18 residues.

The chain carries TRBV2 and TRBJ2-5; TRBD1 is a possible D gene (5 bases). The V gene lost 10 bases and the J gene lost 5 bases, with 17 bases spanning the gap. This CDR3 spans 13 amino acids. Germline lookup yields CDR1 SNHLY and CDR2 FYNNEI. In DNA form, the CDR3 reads TGTGCCAACTCACTCGGACAAAGGGAGACCCAGTACTTC. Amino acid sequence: CANSLGQRETQYF.

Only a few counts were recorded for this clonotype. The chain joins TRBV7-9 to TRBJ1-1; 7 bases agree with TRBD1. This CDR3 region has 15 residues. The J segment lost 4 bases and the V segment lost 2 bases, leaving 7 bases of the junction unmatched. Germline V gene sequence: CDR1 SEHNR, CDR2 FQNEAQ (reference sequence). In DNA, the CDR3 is TGTGCCAGCAGCTTAAGTGGGACAGTTCGCACTGAAGCTTTCTTT. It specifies CASSLSGTVRTEAFF.

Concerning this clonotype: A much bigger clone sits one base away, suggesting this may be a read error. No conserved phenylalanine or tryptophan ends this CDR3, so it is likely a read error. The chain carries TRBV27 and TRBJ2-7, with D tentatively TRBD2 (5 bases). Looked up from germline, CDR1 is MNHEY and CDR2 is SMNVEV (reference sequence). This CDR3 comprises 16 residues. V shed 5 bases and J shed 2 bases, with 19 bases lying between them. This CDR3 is CASSPLSGRDPYEQYL. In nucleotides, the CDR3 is TGTGCCAGCAGTCCTCTAAGCGGTAGAGACCCCTACGAGCAGTACCTC.

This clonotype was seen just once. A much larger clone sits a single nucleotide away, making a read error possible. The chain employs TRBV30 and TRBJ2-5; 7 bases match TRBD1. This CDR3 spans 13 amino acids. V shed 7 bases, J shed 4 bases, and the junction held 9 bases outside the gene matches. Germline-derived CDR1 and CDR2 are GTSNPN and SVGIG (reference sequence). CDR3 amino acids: CAFPTGWIETQYF. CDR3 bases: TGTGCCTTCCCGACAGGGTGGATAGAGACCCAGTACTTC.